This T cell receptor beta chain was recovered during a study of sequential checkpoint blockade in melanoma. Study-level information: DNA from 91 pretreatment tumor samples underwent TCRβ immunosequencing.

Concerning this clone: Its specificity is unknown.

Produced via immunoSEQ multiplex PCR; TCRdb's table is partial and in-frame only. The sample holds 35,000 to 40,000 clones, roughly 32% seen once. Treatment specified: randomized to nivolumab then ipilimumab (arm A) or the reverse (arm B). Whole-study findings and limits: Tumor T-cell fraction and clonality correlated with PD-L1 and CD8+ counts. Pretreatment TIL clonality tracked with response in the nivolumab-first arm. Clinical benefit was about 30 times likelier when tumor T-cell fraction and clonality increased.

Germline assignment: CDR1 SGHRS and CDR2 YFSETQ. CDR3 size: 14 residues. After removal of 6 bases from V and 3 bases from J, the junction contained 8 bases not matched to a gene. This sample comprised tumor tissue (inferred from file names), obtained from a patient given nivolumab and ipilimumab in sequence. This chain links TRBV5-1 with TRBJ1-1; 7 bases fit TRBD1. This clonotype was sampled from a human donor with melanoma. CDR3 sequence: CASTIAGTDTEAFF. The CDR3 region has the DNA TGCGCCAGCACCATTGCCGGGACAGACACTGAAGCTTTCTTT.